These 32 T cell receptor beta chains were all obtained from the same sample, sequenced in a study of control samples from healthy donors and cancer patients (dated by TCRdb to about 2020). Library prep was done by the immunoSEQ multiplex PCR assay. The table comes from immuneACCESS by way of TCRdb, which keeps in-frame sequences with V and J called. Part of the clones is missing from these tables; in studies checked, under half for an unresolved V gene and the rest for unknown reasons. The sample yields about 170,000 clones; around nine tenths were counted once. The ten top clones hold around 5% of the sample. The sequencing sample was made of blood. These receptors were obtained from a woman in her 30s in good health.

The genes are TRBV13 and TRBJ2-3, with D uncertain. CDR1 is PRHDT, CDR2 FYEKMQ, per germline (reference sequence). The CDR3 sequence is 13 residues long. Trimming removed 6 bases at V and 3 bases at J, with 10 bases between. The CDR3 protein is CASRSVGTDTQYF. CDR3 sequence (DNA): TGTGCCAGCAGATCAGTAGGTACAGATACGCAGTATTTT.

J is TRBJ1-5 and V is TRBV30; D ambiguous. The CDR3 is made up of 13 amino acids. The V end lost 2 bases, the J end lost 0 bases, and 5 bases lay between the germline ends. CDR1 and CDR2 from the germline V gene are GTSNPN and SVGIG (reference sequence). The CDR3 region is CAWSFDSNQPQHF. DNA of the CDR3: TGTGCCTGGAGTTTTGATAGCAATCAGCCCCAGCATTTT.

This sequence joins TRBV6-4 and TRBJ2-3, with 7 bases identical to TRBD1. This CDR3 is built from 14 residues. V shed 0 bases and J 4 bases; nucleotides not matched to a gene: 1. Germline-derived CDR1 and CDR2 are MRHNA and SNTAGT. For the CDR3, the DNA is TGTGCCAGCAGTGACTCGACAGGGCCAGATACGCAGTATTTT. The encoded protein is CASSDSTGPDTQYF.

As DNA, the CDR3 is TGCGCCAGCAGCTTGGCCCAGACAGCCTATAATGAAAAACTGTTTTTT. Amino acid sequence: CASSLAQTAYNEKLFF. The rearrangement uses TRBV5-1 and TRBJ1-4; D is possibly TRBD1 (5 bases). V was trimmed by 0 bases and J by 4 bases, leaving 13 bases between them. CDR1 and CDR2 from the germline V gene are SGHRS and YFSETQ. CDR3 length equals 16 residues.

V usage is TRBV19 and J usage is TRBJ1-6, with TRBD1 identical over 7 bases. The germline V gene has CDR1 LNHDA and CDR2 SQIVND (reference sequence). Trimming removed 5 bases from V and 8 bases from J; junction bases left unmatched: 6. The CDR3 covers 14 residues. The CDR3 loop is CASSPGRGHSPLHF. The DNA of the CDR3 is TGTGCCAGTAGTCCGGGGAGGGGGCATTCACCCCTCCACTTT.

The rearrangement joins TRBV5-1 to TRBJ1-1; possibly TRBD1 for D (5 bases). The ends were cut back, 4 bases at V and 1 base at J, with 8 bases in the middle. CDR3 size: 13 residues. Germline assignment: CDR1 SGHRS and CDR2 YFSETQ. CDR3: CASSTGGNTEAFF. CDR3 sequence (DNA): TGCGCCAGCAGCACGGGGGGGAACACTGAAGCTTTCTTT.

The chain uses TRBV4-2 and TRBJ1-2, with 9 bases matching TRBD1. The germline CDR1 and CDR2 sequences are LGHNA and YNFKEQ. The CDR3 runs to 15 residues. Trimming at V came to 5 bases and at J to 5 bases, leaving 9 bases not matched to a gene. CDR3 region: CASSLQGAVEYGYTF. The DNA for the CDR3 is TGTGCCAGCAGCTTACAGGGGGCGGTTGAGTATGGCTACACCTTC.

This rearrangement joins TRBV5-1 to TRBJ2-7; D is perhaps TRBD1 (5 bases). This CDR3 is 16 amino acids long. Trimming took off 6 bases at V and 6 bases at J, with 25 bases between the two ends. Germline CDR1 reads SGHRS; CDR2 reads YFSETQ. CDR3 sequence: CASNVEQAPISGEQYV. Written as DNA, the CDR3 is TGCGCCAGCAACGTGGAACAGGCTCCTATCTCTGGCGAGCAGTACGTC.

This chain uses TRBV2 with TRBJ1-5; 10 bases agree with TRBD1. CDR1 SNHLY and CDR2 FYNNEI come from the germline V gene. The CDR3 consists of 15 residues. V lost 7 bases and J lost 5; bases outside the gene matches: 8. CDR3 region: CASNRGTGADQPQHF. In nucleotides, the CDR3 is TGTGCCAGCAACCGGGGGACAGGGGCGGATCAGCCCCAGCATTTT.

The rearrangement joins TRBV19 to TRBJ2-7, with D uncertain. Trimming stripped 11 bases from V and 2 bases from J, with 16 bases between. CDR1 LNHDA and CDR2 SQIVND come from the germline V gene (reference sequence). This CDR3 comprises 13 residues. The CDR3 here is CASAPKMAYEQYF. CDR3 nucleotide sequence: TGTGCCTCTGCCCCTAAAATGGCCTACGAGCAGTACTTC.

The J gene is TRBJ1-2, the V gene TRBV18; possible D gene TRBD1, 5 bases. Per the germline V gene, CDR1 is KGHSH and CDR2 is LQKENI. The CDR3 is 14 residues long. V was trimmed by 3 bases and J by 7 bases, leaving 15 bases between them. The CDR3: CASSPPGDVGGYTF. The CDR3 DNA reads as TGTGCCAGCTCACCCCCCGGGGACGTCGGTGGCTACACCTTC.

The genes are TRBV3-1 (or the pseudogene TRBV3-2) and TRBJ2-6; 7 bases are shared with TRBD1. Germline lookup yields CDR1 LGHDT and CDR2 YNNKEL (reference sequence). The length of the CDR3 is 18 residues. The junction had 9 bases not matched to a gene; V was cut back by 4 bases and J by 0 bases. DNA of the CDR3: TGTGCCAGCAGCCGGAAACCGGGACAGCTCTCTGGGGCCAACGTCCTGACTTTC. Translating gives CASSRKPGQLSGANVLTF.

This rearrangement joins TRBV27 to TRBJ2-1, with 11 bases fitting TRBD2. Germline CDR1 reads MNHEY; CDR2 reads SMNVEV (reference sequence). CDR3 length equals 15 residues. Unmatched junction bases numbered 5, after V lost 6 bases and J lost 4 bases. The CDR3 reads CASRRGTSGYNEQFF. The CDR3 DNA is TGTGCCAGCAGGCGTGGGACTAGCGGTTACAATGAGCAGTTCTTC.

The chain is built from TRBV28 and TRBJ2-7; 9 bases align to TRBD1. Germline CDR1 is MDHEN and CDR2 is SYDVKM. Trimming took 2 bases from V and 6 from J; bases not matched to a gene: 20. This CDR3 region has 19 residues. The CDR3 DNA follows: TGTGCCAGCAGTTTACGCCTCCTTACGGCTCGGGACAGGGATGGCGAGCAGTACTTC. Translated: CASSLRLLTARDRDGEQYF.

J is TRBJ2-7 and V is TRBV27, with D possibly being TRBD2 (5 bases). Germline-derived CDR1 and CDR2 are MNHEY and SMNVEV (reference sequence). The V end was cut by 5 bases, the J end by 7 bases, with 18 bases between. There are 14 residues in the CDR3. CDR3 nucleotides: TGTGCCAGCAGTCGGACTCGCCCAGTGAGGGAGCAGTACTTC. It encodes CASSRTRPVREQYF.

CDR3 DNA sequence: TGTGCCAGCAGCCCATCGGAGCGGGTAACGGGGGGGCATGAGCAGTTCTTC. The encoded protein is CASSPSERVTGGHEQFF. The chain is built from TRBV9 and TRBJ2-1, with 8 bases matching TRBD2. Per germline, CDR1 SGDLS and CDR2 YYNGEE. This CDR3 has 17 amino acids. V shed 4 bases and J 8 bases; nucleotides not matched to a gene: 17.

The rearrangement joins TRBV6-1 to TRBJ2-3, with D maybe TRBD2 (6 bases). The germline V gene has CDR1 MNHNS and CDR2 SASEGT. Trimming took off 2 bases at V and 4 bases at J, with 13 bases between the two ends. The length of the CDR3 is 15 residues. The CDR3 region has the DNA TGTGCCAGCAGTGAATACGGGAGTGGTGCAGATACGCAGTATTTT. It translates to CASSEYGSGADTQYF.

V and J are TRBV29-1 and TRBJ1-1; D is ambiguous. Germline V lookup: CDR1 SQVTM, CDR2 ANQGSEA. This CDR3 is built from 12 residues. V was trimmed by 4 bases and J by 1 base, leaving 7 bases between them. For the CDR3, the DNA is TGCAGCGTTGGTTCCCCGAACACTGAAGCTTTCTTT. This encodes CSVGSPNTEAFF.

The CDR3 DNA follows: TGTGCCAGTAACGGACTCTCCTACAATGAGCAGTTCTTC. This encodes CASNGLSYNEQFF. The chain is built from TRBV19 and TRBJ2-1, with D possibly matching TRBD2 (5 bases). Germline CDR1 is LNHDA and CDR2 is SQIVND (reference sequence). Deletions cut 7 bases from V and 0 bases from J, with 7 bases between. The CDR3 length is 13 residues.

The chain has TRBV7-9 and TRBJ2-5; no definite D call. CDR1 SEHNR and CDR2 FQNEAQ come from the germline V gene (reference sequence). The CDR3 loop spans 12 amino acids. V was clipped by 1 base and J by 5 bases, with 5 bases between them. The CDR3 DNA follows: TGTGCCAGCAGCTTAGTGCGGGAGACCCAGTACTTC. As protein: CASSLVRETQYF. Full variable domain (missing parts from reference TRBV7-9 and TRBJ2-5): DTGVSQNPRHKITKRGQNVTFRCDPISEHNRLYWYRQTLGQGPEFLTYFQNEAQLEKSRLLSDRFSAERPKGSFSTLEIQRTEQGDSAMYLCASSLVRETQYFGPGTRLLVL.

This chain's CDR3 is CAISELRGAGANVLTF. The CDR3 nucleotides are TGTGCCATCAGTGAGTTGAGAGGGGCTGGGGCCAACGTCCTGACTTTC. The chain carries TRBV10-3 and TRBJ2-6; D may be TRBD1 or TRBD2 (5 bases each). Germline values: CDR1 ENHRY, CDR2 SYGVKD. The V end lost 1 base, the J end lost 2 bases, and 9 bases lay between the germline ends. This CDR3 region has 16 residues.

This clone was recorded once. The CDR3 here is CASSLSTGAETQYF. In DNA form, the CDR3 reads TGTGCCAGCAGCTTAAGTACGGGGGCGGAGACCCAGTACTTC. This chain connects TRBV7-9 to TRBJ2-5; D is possibly TRBD1 or TRBD2 (6 bases each). The CDR3 has 14 amino acids. V was clipped by 2 bases and J by 5 bases, with 12 bases between them. Germline CDR1 reads SEHNR; CDR2 reads FQNEAQ (reference sequence).

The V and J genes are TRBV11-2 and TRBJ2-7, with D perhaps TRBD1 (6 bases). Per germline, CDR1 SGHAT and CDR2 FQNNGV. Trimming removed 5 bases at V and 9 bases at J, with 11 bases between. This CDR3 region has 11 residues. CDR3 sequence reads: CASSMGQLQYF. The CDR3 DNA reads TGTGCCAGCAGCATGGGACAACTGCAGTACTTC.

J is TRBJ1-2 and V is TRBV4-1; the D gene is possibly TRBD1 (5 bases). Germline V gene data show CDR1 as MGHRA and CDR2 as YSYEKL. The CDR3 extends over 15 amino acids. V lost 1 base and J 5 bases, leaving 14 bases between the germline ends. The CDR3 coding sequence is TGCGCCAGCAGCCAAGTTGGGCTGGGACCTTATGGCTACACCTTC. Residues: CASSQVGLGPYGYTF.

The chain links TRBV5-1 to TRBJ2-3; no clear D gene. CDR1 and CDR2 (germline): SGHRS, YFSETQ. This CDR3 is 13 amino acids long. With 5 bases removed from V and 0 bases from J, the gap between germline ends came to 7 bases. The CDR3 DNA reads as TGCGCCAGCAGACTGGACAGCACAGATACGCAGTATTTT. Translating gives CASRLDSTDTQYF.

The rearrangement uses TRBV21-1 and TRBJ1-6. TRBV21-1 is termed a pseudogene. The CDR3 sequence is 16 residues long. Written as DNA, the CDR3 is TGTGCCAGCAGCAGTATACTACCCTGCAATAATTCACCCCTCCACTTT. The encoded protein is CASSSILPCNNSPLHF.

The CDR3 here is CATGVGRNTEAFF. CDR3 nucleotide sequence: TGTGCCACAGGGGTAGGGAGGAACACTGAAGCTTTCTTT. This chain joins TRBV19 and TRBJ1-1; possibly TRBD1 for D (6 bases). Per the germline V gene, CDR1 is LNHDA and CDR2 is SQIVND (reference sequence). The CDR3 runs to 13 residues. Deletions cut 10 bases from V and 1 base from J, with 13 bases between.

CDR3 DNA: TGTGCCAGCAGCCTAGCCGCGGATTACAATGAGCAGTTCTTC. As protein: CASSLAADYNEQFF. V usage is TRBV3-1 (or the pseudogene TRBV3-2) and J usage is TRBJ2-1; no clear D gene. CDR1 and CDR2 from the germline V gene are LGHDT and YNNKEL (reference sequence). Trimming removed 4 bases from V and 4 bases from J, with 11 bases in between. This CDR3 is 14 amino acids long.

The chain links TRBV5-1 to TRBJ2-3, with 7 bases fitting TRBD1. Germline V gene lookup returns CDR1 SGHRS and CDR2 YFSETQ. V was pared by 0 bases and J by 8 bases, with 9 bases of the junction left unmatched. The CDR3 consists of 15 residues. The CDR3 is CASSLGGTAGLTQYF. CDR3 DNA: TGCGCCAGCAGCTTGGGGGGGACAGCCGGACTTACGCAGTATTTT.

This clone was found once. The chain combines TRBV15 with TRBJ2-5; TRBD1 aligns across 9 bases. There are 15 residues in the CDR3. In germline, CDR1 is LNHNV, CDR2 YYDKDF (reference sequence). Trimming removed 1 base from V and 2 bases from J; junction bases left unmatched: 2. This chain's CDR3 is CATSRAQGAQETQYF. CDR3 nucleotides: TGTGCCACCAGCAGAGCACAGGGGGCGCAAGAGACCCAGTACTTC.

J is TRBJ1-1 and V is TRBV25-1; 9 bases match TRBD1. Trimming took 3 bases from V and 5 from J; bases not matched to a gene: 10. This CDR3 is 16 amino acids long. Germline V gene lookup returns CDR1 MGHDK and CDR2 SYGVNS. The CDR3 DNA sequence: TGTGCCAGCAGTGACGGGGGGGACAGGGCGAGGACTGAAGCTTTCTTT. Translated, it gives CASSDGGDRARTEAFF.

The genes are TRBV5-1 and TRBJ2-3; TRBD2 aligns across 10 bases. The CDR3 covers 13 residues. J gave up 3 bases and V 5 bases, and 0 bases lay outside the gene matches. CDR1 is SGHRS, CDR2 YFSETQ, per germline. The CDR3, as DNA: TGCGCCAGCAGGACTAGCGGGACAGATACGCAGTATTTT. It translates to CASRTSGTDTQYF.